This T cell receptor beta chain was identified during a study of radiation and T cells in renal cell carcinoma (TCRdb year 2020). Notes on the research overall: Samples were obtained from a clinical trial, in which 15 Gy stereotactic body radiation therapy was delivered to primary renal cell carcinomas and nephrectomy was performed 4 weeks later. In total, 53 samples underwent TCR beta sequencing: around 25 tumors plus 27 peripheral blood samples. In the approximately 49 samples combined, 4,016,671 unique CDR3 nucleotide sequences were found, encoding roughly 2,500,000 unique CDR3 amino acid sequences. General findings and caveats noted by the study authors: An increase in top tumor clonotypes in blood was observed from baseline to 2 weeks post-radiation, followed by contraction by 4 weeks, which was taken to suggest transient expansion of tumor-resident clones. With a single-armed trial design, the study had no way to address how radiation dose or scheduling affects the TCR repertoire. Changes in the blood repertoire were not tracked past 4 weeks after treatment. Because pretreatment tumor biopsies were not available, the baseline intratumoral presence of clonotypes could not be determined.

From a lookup of the germline V gene, CDR1 and CDR2 are SGHRS and YFSETQ. The CDR3, from cysteine to phenylalanine, totals 15 residues. The read is trimmed to its CDR3 DNA, 45 bases read in frame from base 1. V ends up 0 bases short and J 6 bases short, with an unmatched junction base count of 8. This clone was picked up one time. The antigen it binds to is not known. No per-base quality is available; no much larger clone lies one base away. The immunoSEQ kit was used, according to the manufacturer's recommendations, to generate TCR beta libraries from genomic DNA. Library preparation used a first multiplex PCR with proprietary primers, then a second PCR adding unique barcodes, with bead cleanups after each round. A kit-provided positive control reaction and a negative control reaction were included in every sample batch. The final libraries underwent checking on an Agilent 4200 TapeStation D1000 ScreenTape, volumetric pooling, and quantification by qPCR. Sequencing was performed on an Illumina NextSeq500 with a MidOutput 150-cycle cartridge, and 156 Read1 and 15 Index1 cycles were run with kit custom primers. The pooled library was loaded at 0.95 to 1 pM, with a roughly 18% PhiX control spiked in. In the paper's pipeline: Vendor-processed data were analyzed in R, and a clonotype was defined as all T cells sharing the same CDR3 nucleotide sequence. In the clone abundance analyses, frequencies in each sample were normalized to that sample's 10,000 most abundant clones. Public T cell clones, which averaged fewer than five per sample, were removed prior to analysis. A difference in abundance of at least 32-fold between compartments was used to define tumor-enriched and baseline blood-enriched clonotypes. Clonotypes expanded or contracted between blood time points were identified with a beta-binomial differential abundance model. Tumor-blood repertoire similarity was measured with the Baroni-Urbani and Buser coefficient, and group comparisons used two-tailed Wilcoxon tests in R. This is the immuneACCESS table as TCRdb keeps it, with only in-frame sequences that have V and J called. A part of the clones is gone; compared with another copy, unresolved V genes explain less than half, and the rest is unexplained. V, J and clone size are taken as reported in that table, and D and trimming were inferred from the DNA itself. The sample yields roughly 130,000 clones; around nine tenths were counted once. The ten largest clones capture more than 5% of the sample.

The intended sense of this specimen's time point label: blood 2 weeks post-SBRT. The sample's treatment or condition label, in plain terms: 15 Gy SBRT to primary tumor, nephrectomy 4 weeks later. To track tumor-enriched clonotypes, serial peripheral blood was sampled from radiation-treated patients at baseline and at 2 weeks and 4 weeks after SBRT. All patients had renal cell carcinoma with clear cell pathology. Genomic DNA for TCR sequencing was prepared using the QIAamp DNA Blood Mini Kit (Qiagen). Samples were included in the analyses only if all quality control checks were passed. The sample consisted of blood, taken from a patient whose treatment included radiotherapy and nephrectomy. The receptor chain draws on TRBV5-1 and TRBJ1-2, and 7 junction bases match TRBD1. This TCR derives from a woman in her sixties or seventies with renal cell carcinoma. The DNA sequence reads TGCGCCAGCAGCTTGGGGGGACAGTGGGAAAATGGCTACACCTTC. Its product reads: CASSLGGQWENGYTF.